One T cell receptor beta chain is described in this entry. As yet, its antigen is unknown. These data belong to a study of shared clonotypes between healthy human individuals. Findings and limits, study-wide: Among donors, the sharing of clonotypes was expected to be influenced by sequencing depth.

The naive CD8 subset, CD45RO-negative cells positively selected for CCR7, excluded terminally differentiated effector memory CD45RA+ cells. Germline V CDR1 and CDR2: LGHNA, YSLEER. V was pared by 0 bases and J by 4 bases, with 18 bases of the junction left unmatched. This CDR3 has 20 amino acids. Samples underwent the assay at deep level. Sorted-subset replicate PCRs used around 200 ng of genomic DNA. This amount corresponded to about 30,000 T cell genomes. In the original analysis: Junction-only sequences without quality scores were provided by ImmunoSEQ, so filtering was different. Sequenced by immunoSEQ multiplex PCR; TCRdb stores in-frame clones only, minus some. That table is the source of V, J and clone size, and D and trimming were worked out from the DNA. This table has over 2 million clones, roughly 94% appearing once.

The sequenced sample consisted of naive CD8+ T cells sorted from blood. The clonotype was recovered from a man aged 18 to 35 in good health. This chain joins TRBV4-3 and TRBJ1-1; 9 nucleotides line up with TRBD1. CDR3 bases: TGCGCCAGCAGCCAAGATTTGGTAGATAAAAGAGGGACAGGGCGCACTGAAGCTTTCTTT. Encoded protein: CASSQDLVDKRGTGRTEAFF.